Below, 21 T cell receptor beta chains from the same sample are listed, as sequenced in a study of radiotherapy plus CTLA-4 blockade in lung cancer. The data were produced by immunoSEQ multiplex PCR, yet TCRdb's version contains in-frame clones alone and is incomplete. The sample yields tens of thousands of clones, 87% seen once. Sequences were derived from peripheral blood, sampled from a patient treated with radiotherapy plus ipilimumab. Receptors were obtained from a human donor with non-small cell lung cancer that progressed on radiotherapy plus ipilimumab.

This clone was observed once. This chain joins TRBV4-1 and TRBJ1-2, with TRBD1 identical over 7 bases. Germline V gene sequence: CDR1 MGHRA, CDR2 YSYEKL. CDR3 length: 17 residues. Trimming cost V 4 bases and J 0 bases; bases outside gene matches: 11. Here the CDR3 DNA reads TGCGCCAGCAGCCGAGACCATCCGGGACAGTCTAACTATGGCTACACCTTC. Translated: CASSRDHPGQSNYGYTF.

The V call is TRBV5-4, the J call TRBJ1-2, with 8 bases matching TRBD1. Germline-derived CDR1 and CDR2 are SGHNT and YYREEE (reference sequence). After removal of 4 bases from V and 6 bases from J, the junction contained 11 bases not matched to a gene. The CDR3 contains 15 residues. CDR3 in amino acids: CASSLTLTGEDGYTF. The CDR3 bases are TGTGCCAGCAGCCTGACGCTGACAGGGGAGGATGGCTACACCTTC.

The CDR3 reads CASSSITGTDTQYF. DNA of the CDR3: TGTGCCAGCAGTTCAATAACAGGCACAGATACGCAGTATTTT. The chain recombines TRBV27 with TRBJ2-3, with no clear D. The CDR3 has 14 residues. Germline values: CDR1 MNHEY, CDR2 SMNVEV (reference sequence). V shed 4 bases and J shed 1 base, with 9 bases lying between them.

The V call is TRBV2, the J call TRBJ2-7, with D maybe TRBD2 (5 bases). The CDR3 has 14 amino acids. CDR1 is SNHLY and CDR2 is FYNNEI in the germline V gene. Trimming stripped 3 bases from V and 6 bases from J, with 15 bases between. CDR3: CASSDRIEGGEQYF. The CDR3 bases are TGTGCCAGCAGTGACCGAATCGAGGGTGGCGAGCAGTACTTC.

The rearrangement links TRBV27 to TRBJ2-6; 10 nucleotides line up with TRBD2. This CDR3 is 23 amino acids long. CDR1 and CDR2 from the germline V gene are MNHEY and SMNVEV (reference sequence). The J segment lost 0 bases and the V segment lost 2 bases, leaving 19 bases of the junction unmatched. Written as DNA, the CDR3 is TGTGCCAGCAGTTTAATACGGGGGGATCCCGGACTAGCGGTGAGCTCTGGGGCCAACGTCCTGACTTTC. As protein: CASSLIRGDPGLAVSSGANVLTF.

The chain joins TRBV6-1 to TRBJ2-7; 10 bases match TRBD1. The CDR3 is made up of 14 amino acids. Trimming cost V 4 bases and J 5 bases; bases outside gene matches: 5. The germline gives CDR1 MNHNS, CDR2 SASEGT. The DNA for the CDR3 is TGTGCCAGCAGTGGGGACAGGGGAAGTCACGAGCAGTACTTC. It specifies CASSGDRGSHEQYF.

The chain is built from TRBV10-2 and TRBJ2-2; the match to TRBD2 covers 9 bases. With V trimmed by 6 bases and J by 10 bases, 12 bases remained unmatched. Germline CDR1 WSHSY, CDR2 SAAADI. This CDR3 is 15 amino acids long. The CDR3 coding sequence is TGCGCCAGCAGGGAGGGACTAGCCGACACTACGGAGCTGTTTTTT. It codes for CASREGLADTTELFF.

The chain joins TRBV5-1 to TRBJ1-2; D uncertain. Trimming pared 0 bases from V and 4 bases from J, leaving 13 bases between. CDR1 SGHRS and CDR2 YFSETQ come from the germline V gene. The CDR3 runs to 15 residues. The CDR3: CASSLATVTGYGYTF. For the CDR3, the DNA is TGCGCCAGCAGCTTGGCCACAGTGACGGGCTATGGCTACACCTTC.

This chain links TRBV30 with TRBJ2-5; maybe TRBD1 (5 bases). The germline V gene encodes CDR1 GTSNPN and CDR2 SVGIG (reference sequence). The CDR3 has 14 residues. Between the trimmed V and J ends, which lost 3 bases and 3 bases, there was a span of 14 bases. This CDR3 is CAWSPGWQKETQYF. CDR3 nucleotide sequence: TGTGCCTGGAGCCCAGGGTGGCAGAAAGAGACCCAGTACTTC.

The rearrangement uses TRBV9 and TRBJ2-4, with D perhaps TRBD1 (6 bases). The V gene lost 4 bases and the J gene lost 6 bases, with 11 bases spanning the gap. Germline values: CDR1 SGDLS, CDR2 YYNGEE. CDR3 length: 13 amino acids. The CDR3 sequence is CASSTQGTNIQYF. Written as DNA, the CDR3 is TGTGCCAGCAGCACACAGGGAACAAACATTCAGTACTTC.

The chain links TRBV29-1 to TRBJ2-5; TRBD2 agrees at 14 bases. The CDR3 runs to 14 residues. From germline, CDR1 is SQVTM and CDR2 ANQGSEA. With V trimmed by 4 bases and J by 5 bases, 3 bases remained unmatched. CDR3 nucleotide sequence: TGCAGCGTTGGGGGGACTAGCGGGAGTGAGACCCAGTACTTC. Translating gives CSVGGTSGSETQYF. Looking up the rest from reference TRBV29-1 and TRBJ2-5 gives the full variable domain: SAVISQKPSRDICQRGTSLTIQCQVDSQVTMMFWYRQQPGQSLTLIATANQGSEATYESGFVIDKFPISRPNLTFSTLTVSNMSPEDSSIYLCSVGGTSGSETQYFGPGTRLLVL.

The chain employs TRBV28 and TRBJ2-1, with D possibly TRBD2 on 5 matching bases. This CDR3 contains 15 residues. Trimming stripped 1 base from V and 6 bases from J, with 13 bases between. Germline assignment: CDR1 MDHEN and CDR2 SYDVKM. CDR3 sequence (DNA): TGTGCCAGCAGTTTATCCGAGGGAGTTGTCAATGAGCAGTTCTTC. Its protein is CASSLSEGVVNEQFF.

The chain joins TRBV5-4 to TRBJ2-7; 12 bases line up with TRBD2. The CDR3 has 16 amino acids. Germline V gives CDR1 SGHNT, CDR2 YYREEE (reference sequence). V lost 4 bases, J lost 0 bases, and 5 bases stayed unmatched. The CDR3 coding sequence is TGTGCCAGCAGCCTAGGACTAGCGGGGAGCTCCTACGAGCAGTACTTC. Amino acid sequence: CASSLGLAGSSYEQYF.

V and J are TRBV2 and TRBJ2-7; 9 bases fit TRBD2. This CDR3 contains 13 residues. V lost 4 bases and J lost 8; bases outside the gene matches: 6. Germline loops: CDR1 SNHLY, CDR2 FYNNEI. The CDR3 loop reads CASSGLADPKQYF. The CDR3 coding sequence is TGTGCCAGCAGTGGACTAGCGGACCCCAAGCAGTACTTC.

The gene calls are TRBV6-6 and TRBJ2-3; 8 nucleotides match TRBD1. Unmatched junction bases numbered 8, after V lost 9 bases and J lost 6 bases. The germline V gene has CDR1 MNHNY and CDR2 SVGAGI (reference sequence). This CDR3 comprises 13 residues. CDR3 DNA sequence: TGTGCCAGTAGGGACAGGTCGTCGGATACGCAGTATTTT. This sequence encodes CASRDRSSDTQYF.

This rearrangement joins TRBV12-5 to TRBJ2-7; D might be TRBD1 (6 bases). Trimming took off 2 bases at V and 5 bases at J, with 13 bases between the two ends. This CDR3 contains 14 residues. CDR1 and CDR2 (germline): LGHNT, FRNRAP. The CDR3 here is CASGLWGPGDEQYF. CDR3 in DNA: TGTGCTAGTGGTTTGTGGGGGCCAGGGGACGAGCAGTACTTC. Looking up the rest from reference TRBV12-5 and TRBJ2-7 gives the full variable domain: DARVTQTPRHKVTEMGQEVTMRCQPILGHNTVFWYRQTMMQGLELLAYFRNRAPLDDSGMPKDRFSAEMPDATLATLKIQPSEPRDSAVYFCASGLWGPGDEQYFGPGTRLTVT.

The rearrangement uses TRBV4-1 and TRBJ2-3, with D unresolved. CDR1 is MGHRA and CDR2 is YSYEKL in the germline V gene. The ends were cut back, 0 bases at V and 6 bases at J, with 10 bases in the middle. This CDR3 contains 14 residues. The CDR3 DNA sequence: TGCGCCAGCAGCCAAGAATTAGCTTCTGATACGCAGTATTTT. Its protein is CASSQELASDTQYF.

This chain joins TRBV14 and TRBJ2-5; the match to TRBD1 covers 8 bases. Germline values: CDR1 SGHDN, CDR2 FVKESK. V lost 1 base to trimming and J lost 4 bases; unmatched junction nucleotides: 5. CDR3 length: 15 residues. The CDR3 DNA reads TGTGCCAGCAGCCAAGTGTCAGGGGGCGGAGAGACCCAGTACTTC. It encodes CASSQVSGGGETQYF.

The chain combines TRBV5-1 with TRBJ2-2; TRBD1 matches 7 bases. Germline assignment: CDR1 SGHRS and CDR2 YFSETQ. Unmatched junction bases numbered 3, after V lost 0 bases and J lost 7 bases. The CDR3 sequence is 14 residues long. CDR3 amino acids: CASSLVGGGGELFF. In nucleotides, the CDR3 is TGCGCCAGCAGCTTGGTAGGGGGCGGCGGGGAGCTGTTTTTT. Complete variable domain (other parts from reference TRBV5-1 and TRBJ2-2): KAGVTQTPRYLIKTRGQQVTLSCSPISGHRSVSWYQQTPGQGLQFLFEYFSETQRNKGNFPGRFSGRQFSNSRSEMNVSTLELGDSALYLCASSLVGGGGELFFGEGSRLTVL.

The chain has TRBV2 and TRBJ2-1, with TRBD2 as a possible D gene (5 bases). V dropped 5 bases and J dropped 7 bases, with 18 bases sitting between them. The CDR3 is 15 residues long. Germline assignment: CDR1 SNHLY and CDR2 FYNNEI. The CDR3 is CASSQVASRQNEQFF. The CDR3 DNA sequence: TGTGCCAGCAGTCAAGTAGCGAGTCGGCAGAATGAGCAGTTCTTC.

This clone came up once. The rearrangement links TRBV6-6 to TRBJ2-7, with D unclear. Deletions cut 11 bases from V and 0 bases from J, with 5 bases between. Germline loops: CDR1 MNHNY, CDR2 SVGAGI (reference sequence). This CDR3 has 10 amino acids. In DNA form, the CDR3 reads TGTGCCGTCGACTCCTACGAGCAGTACGTC. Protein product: CAVDSYEQYV.